The next 26 T cell receptor beta chains were all read from a single sample in a study of shared clonotypes between healthy human individuals. Repertoires were generated with immunoSEQ multiplex PCR, while TCRdb's copy carries only in-frame clones and drops some. The sample gives a few hundred thousand clones, around 96% of which show up once; about 0.32% is in the top ten. The source material was memory CD8+ T cells sorted from blood. The subset here: CD45RO+ cells pooled with CCR7-negative TemRA cells. These TCRs come from a man under 40 in good health.

The rearrangement uses TRBV7-9 and TRBJ2-3; TRBD1 is a possible D gene (5 bases). Germline V gene lookup returns CDR1 SEHNR and CDR2 FQNEAQ (reference sequence). The CDR3 runs 17 residues. V was cut by 3 bases and J by 0 bases, with 16 bases left in between. CDR3 amino acids: CASSLRSWGASTDTQYF. CDR3 coding DNA: TGTGCCAGCAGCTTGAGGAGCTGGGGCGCTAGCACAGATACGCAGTATTTT.

The J gene is TRBJ2-3, the V gene TRBV10-3; 12 bases map to TRBD2. J gave up 4 bases and V 2 bases, and 1 base lay outside the gene matches. This CDR3 spans 15 amino acids. The V gene's germline CDR1 is ENHRY and CDR2 SYGVKD. The CDR3 bases are TGTGCCATCAGTGAGACTAGCGGGAGGTCAGATACGCAGTATTTT. Translating it yields CAISETSGRSDTQYF.

This clone was observed a single time. This chain joins TRBV27 and TRBJ2-1, with 14 nucleotides matching TRBD2. J lost 9 bases, V lost 7 bases, and 20 bases had no gene match. This CDR3 is built from 19 residues. In germline, CDR1 is MNHEY, CDR2 SMNVEV (reference sequence). CDR3 in DNA: TGTGCCAGCATCGAAACTAGGACTAGCGGGAGGCCCGGAGTGGGTGAGCAGTTCTTC. Translating gives CASIETRTSGRPGVGEQFF.

The chain employs TRBV28 and TRBJ1-5, with 7 positions matching TRBD1. CDR1 and CDR2 from the germline V gene are MDHEN and SYDVKM. J lost 4 bases, V lost 6 bases, and 9 bases had no gene match. This CDR3 region has 15 residues. CDR3 protein: CASRRQGGGNQPQHF. Written as DNA, the CDR3 is TGTGCCAGCAGACGACAGGGAGGCGGGAATCAGCCCCAGCATTTT.

The chain carries TRBV5-4 and TRBJ1-3; D is perhaps TRBD1 (5 bases). The CDR3 loop spans 18 amino acids. With 4 bases removed from V and 3 bases from J, the gap between germline ends came to 23 bases. The germline V gene has CDR1 SGHNT and CDR2 YYREEE (reference sequence). The CDR3 DNA reads TGTGCCAGCAGCCGTATGGTCCAAAGGGGTTTTGGTGGAAACACCATATATTTT. Its translation: CASSRMVQRGFGGNTIYF. Using reference TRBV5-4 and TRBJ1-3 for the parts outside the CDR3, the full variable domain is ETGVTQSPTHLIKTRGQQVTLRCSSQSGHNTVSWYQQALGQGPQFIFQYYREEENGRGNFPPRFSGLQFPNYSSELNVNALELDDSALYLCASSRMVQRGFGGNTIYFGEGSWLTVV.

This clone was seen just once. This CDR3 reads CASSLSWGSGANVLTF. The CDR3 DNA sequence: TGTGCCAGCAGTTTATCGTGGGGCTCTGGGGCCAACGTCCTGACTTTC. The chain recombines TRBV28 with TRBJ2-6; D unclear. Trimming cost V 1 base and J 0 bases, with 7 bases left between them. Germline assignment: CDR1 MDHEN and CDR2 SYDVKM. The CDR3 is made up of 16 amino acids. Looking up the rest from reference TRBV28 and TRBJ2-6 gives the full variable domain: DVKVTQSSRYLVKRTGEKVFLECVQDMDHENMFWYRQDPGLGLRLIYFSYDVKMKEKGDIPEGYSVSREKKERFSLILESASTNQTSMYLCASSLSWGSGANVLTFGAGSRLTVL.

This clone occurred a few times. At the DNA level, this CDR3 is encoded by other sequences in the same sample as well. The CDR3 nucleotides read TGTGCCTGGAGTGTACGGTACGAGCAGTACTTC. As protein: CAWSVRYEQYF. This sequence joins TRBV30 and TRBJ2-7; D call uncertain. The V gene's germline CDR1 is GTSNPN and CDR2 SVGIG (reference sequence). Trimming stripped 0 bases from V and 4 bases from J, with 4 bases between. This CDR3 is 11 amino acids long.

The chain employs TRBV5-4 and TRBJ1-3; D gene uncertain. Trimming removed 9 bases from V and 0 bases from J, with 4 bases in between. The CDR3 runs to 11 residues. Germline V lookup: CDR1 SGHNT, CDR2 YYREEE (reference sequence). The CDR3 reads CATNSGNTIYF. CDR3 coding DNA: TGTGCCACAAACTCTGGAAACACCATATATTTT.

The chain links TRBV9 to TRBJ2-1, with TRBD2 as a possible D gene (5 bases). The CDR3 runs 15 residues. Germline CDR1 is SGDLS and CDR2 is YYNGEE. Between the trimmed V and J ends, which lost 3 bases and 5 bases, there was a span of 15 bases. CDR3 in DNA: TGTGCCAGCAGCGCTCCTAGCCGCCCCCACAATGAGCAGTTCTTC. This codes for CASSAPSRPHNEQFF.

As for this clone: The sample has other DNA sequences that encode this CDR3 too. This chain joins TRBV5-1 and TRBJ2-1, with 8 bases identical to TRBD1. The V segment lost 2 bases and the J segment 4 bases; nucleotides outside the gene matches: 2. The CDR3 is 14 amino acids. CDR1 and CDR2 from the germline V gene are SGHRS and YFSETQ. The CDR3 sequence: CASSFGQGYNEQFF. The CDR3 nucleotides read TGCGCCAGCAGCTTTGGACAGGGATACAATGAGCAGTTCTTC.

A single count supports this clone. DNA of the CDR3: TGTGCCAGCAGTGACAGGCGGACCTCTGGAAACACCATATATTTT. It yields the protein CASSDRRTSGNTIYF. The chain is built from TRBV25-1 and TRBJ1-3; D unclear. The V end lost 3 bases, the J end lost 0 bases, and 9 bases lay between the germline ends. The germline V gene encodes CDR1 MGHDK and CDR2 SYGVNS. This CDR3 comprises 15 residues.

This sequence joins TRBV5-1 and TRBJ2-7; D might be TRBD2 (7 bases). Trimming removed 2 bases from V and 5 bases from J, with 8 bases in between. CDR3 size: 12 residues. The germline gives CDR1 SGHRS, CDR2 YFSETQ. CDR3 amino acids: CASSFGGHEQYF. For the CDR3, the DNA is TGCGCCAGCAGCTTCGGGGGGCACGAGCAGTACTTC. Based on the CDR3 plus reference TRBV5-1 and TRBJ2-7, the full variable domain is KAGVTQTPRYLIKTRGQQVTLSCSPISGHRSVSWYQQTPGQGLQFLFEYFSETQRNKGNFPGRFSGRQFSNSRSEMNVSTLELGDSALYLCASSFGGHEQYFGPGTRLTVT.

This chain connects TRBV7-6 to TRBJ2-3; D is unclear. CDR3 length: 16 residues. Germline CDR1 is SGHVS and CDR2 is FNYEAQ. V lost 5 bases and J 0 bases, leaving 15 bases between the germline ends. The CDR3 nucleotides read TGTGCCAGCAGCCCAGACACGAGCACTAGCACAGATACGCAGTATTTT. It encodes CASSPDTSTSTDTQYF.

The rearrangement links TRBV6-6 to TRBJ2-3, with TRBD1 identical over 7 bases. This CDR3 region has 15 residues. Germline trimming cut 2 bases from V and 1 base from J; bases unmatched to any gene: 3. Germline values: CDR1 MNHNY, CDR2 SVGAGI (reference sequence). DNA for the CDR3: TGTGCCAGCAGTTACAATGGACAGGGCACAGATACGCAGTATTTT. Protein sequence: CASSYNGQGTDTQYF.

The chain recombines TRBV2 with TRBJ2-7; the match to TRBD2 covers 8 bases. The CDR3 consists of 16 residues. With 2 bases clipped from V and 5 bases from J, the junction kept 11 bases outside the gene matches. Germline-derived CDR1 and CDR2 are SNHLY and FYNNEI. This CDR3 is CASSESAGTRYDEQYF. The CDR3, as DNA: TGTGCCAGCAGTGAATCGGCCGGGACTAGGTATGACGAGCAGTACTTC.

The V and J genes are TRBV10-3 and TRBJ1-2, with 9 nucleotides matching TRBD1. The CDR3 length is 17 residues. Trimming took 2 bases from V and 3 from J; bases not matched to a gene: 10. The germline CDR1 and CDR2 sequences are ENHRY and SYGVKD. CDR3 sequence: CAISELRQGGAHYGYTF. The CDR3, as DNA: TGTGCCATCAGTGAGCTGAGACAGGGGGGAGCGCACTATGGCTACACCTTC.

This clone appeared a single time. Its ends do not fully match the called genes, so a read error is possible. This chain connects TRBV6-5 to TRBJ1-2; D is unclear. CDR3 length: 8 residues. Germline V gives CDR1 MNHEY, CDR2 SVGAGI. The DNA of the CDR3 is TGTGCCAGCAGTGAGAGGGTCTTC. This gives the protein CASSERVF.

This chain joins TRBV5-4 and TRBJ1-2; D gene ambiguous. The CDR3 is made up of 12 amino acids. Per germline, CDR1 SGHNT and CDR2 YYREEE (reference sequence). V lost 3 bases, J lost 5 bases, and 8 bases lay in between. The CDR3 spells CASSSDSYGYTF. In DNA, the CDR3 is TGTGCCAGCAGCTCGGACTCATATGGCTACACCTTC. The whole variable domain, remainder taken from reference TRBV5-4 and TRBJ1-2, is ETGVTQSPTHLIKTRGQQVTLRCSSQSGHNTVSWYQQALGQGPQFIFQYYREEENGRGNFPPRFSGLQFPNYSSELNVNALELDDSALYLCASSSDSYGYTFGSGTRLTVV.

This chain uses TRBV30 with TRBJ2-3; D assignment may be TRBD1 or TRBD2 (7 bases each). The CDR3 totals 15 residues. The V and J ends lost 8 bases and 2 bases respectively, with 20 bases between them. Germline V gene sequence: CDR1 GTSNPN, CDR2 SVGIG (reference sequence). The CDR3 nucleotides read TGTGCCAAAAGGGGGCTAGCGGTTTTCACAGATACGCAGTATTTT. This gives the protein CAKRGLAVFTDTQYF. The whole variable domain, filled in from reference TRBV30 and TRBJ2-3, reads SQTIHQWPATLVQPVGSPLSLECTVEGTSNPNLYWYRQAAGRGLQLLFYSVGIGQISSEVPQNLSASRPQDRQFILSSKKLLLSDSGFYLCAKRGLAVFTDTQYFGPGTRLTVL.

V is TRBV5-8 and J is TRBJ2-4, with D hard to call. This CDR3 comprises 11 residues. Germline loops: CDR1 SGHTS, CDR2 YDEGEE. The V end was cut by 3 bases, the J end by 9 bases, with 7 bases between. The CDR3 loop is CASSSWVIQYF. In DNA, the CDR3 is TGTGCCAGCAGCTCTTGGGTCATTCAGTACTTC.

The chain links TRBV7-2 to TRBJ2-3; D is uncertain. This CDR3 contains 15 residues. Germline CDR1 reads SGHTA; CDR2 reads FQGNSA. Trimming cost V 0 bases and J 1 base, with 8 bases left between them. CDR3 sequence (DNA): TGTGCCAGCAGCTTAGCTAGCTTAGGCACAGATACGCAGTATTTT. This sequence encodes CASSLASLGTDTQYF.

J is TRBJ1-5 and V is TRBV18, with D possibly matching TRBD1 (5 bases). Trimming left V 3 bases short and J 7 bases short, with 10 bases between. There are 13 residues in the CDR3. Germline V gene sequence: CDR1 KGHSH, CDR2 LQKENI. The CDR3 nucleotides are TGTGCCAGCTCACCCACGGGGGAGCAGCCCCAGCATTTT. This gives the protein CASSPTGEQPQHF.

The rearrangement links TRBV19 to TRBJ2-7; 10 positions match TRBD2. The CDR3 totals 15 residues. Germline loops: CDR1 LNHDA, CDR2 SQIVND (reference sequence). V was pared by 3 bases and J by 7 bases, with 9 bases of the junction left unmatched. CDR3 DNA sequence: TGTGCCAGTAGTATTCGGCTAGCGGGAGCTCGGGAGCAGTACTTC. This translates into CASSIRLAGAREQYF. The whole variable domain, filled in from reference TRBV19 and TRBJ2-7, reads DGGITQSPKYLFRKEGQNVTLSCEQNLNHDAMYWYRQDPGQGLRLIYYSQIVNDFQKGDIAEGYSVSREKKESFPLTVTSAQKNPTAFYLCASSIRLAGAREQYFGPGTRLTVT.

V usage is TRBV5-1 and J usage is TRBJ2-1, with 8 positions matching TRBD2. The V gene's germline CDR1 is SGHRS and CDR2 YFSETQ. The CDR3 sequence is 15 residues long. After removal of 0 bases from V and 5 bases from J, the junction contained 4 bases not matched to a gene. This CDR3 reads CASSLAVAGNNEQFF. CDR3 coding DNA: TGCGCCAGCAGCTTGGCGGTAGCGGGAAACAATGAGCAGTTCTTC.

The J gene is TRBJ2-1, the V gene TRBV5-4; 14 bases match TRBD2. The CDR3 has 17 amino acids. The J segment lost 2 bases and the V segment lost 5 bases, leaving 6 bases of the junction unmatched. From germline, CDR1 is SGHNT and CDR2 YYREEE (reference sequence). DNA for the CDR3: TGTGCCAGCAGTCCGGGACTAGCGGGAGCCCCCTACAATGAGCAGTTCTTC. Translating it yields CASSPGLAGAPYNEQFF.

The CDR3 region has the DNA TGTGCCAGCAGGGCCCCGGGACAGGTTACCTACGAGCAGTACTTC. It translates to CASRAPGQVTYEQYF. V usage is TRBV2 and J usage is TRBJ2-7, with 8 bases matching TRBD1. This CDR3 comprises 15 residues. From germline, CDR1 is SNHLY and CDR2 FYNNEI. The V segment lost 6 bases and the J segment 2 bases; nucleotides outside the gene matches: 9.